Presented here are 16 T cell receptor beta chains from one specimen sequenced in a study of cytomegalovirus exposure and HLA in healthy donors. Vbeta (60) and Jbeta (13) primers were used in the PCR. TCRdb keeps only in-frame clones here, not all; method: immunoSEQ multiplex PCR. The repertoire consists of roughly 100,000 clones, with 60% to 80% occurring once and the leading ten covering roughly 16%. The sample taken for sequencing was PBMCs. These receptors originate from a woman in her forties or fifties in good health and CMV-seropositive.

The rearrangement joins TRBV4-3 to TRBJ1-6; no reliable D call. Trimming removed 0 bases from V and 4 bases from J, with 16 bases in between. The CDR3 sequence is 18 residues long. CDR1 is LGHNA and CDR2 is YSLEER in the germline V gene. As DNA, the CDR3 is TGCGCCAGCAGCCAAGATCAGGCAGGTTGGGTTTATAATTCACCCCTCCACTTT. Translated, it gives CASSQDQAGWVYNSPLHF.

CDR3 loop: CAWSGLAAYEQYF. CDR3 bases: TGTGCCTGGAGTGGACTAGCGGCCTACGAGCAGTACTTC. The chain uses TRBV30 and TRBJ2-7; TRBD2 matches at 9 bases. Germline assignment: CDR1 GTSNPN and CDR2 SVGIG (reference sequence). The CDR3 length is 13 residues. V dropped 1 base and J dropped 2; count of bases not matched to a gene: 0.

V is TRBV10-1 and J is TRBJ2-3; 10 bases match TRBD1. V lost 6 bases to trimming and J lost 4 bases; unmatched junction nucleotides: 7. This CDR3 has 15 residues. Looked up from germline, CDR1 is WNHNN and CDR2 is SYGVQD (reference sequence). The CDR3 coding sequence is TGCGCCAGCAGCCGCGACAGGGGGCCTTCAGATACGCAGTATTTT. It codes for CASSRDRGPSDTQYF.

J is TRBJ1-1 and V is TRBV28; D is unresolved. Trimming took 1 base from V and 4 from J, leaving 13 bases between them. The CDR3 runs 15 residues. Germline-derived CDR1 and CDR2 are MDHEN and SYDVKM. As DNA, the CDR3 is TGTGCCAGCAGTTTATATGGGGAGAAGGGCACTGAAGCTTTCTTT. Translated, it gives CASSLYGEKGTEAFF.

The V call is TRBV29-1, the J call TRBJ1-1; 10 bases line up with TRBD1. Germline values: CDR1 SQVTM, CDR2 ANQGSEA. This CDR3 has 14 residues. J was trimmed by 3 bases and V by 7 bases; bases with no gene match: 8. As DNA, the CDR3 is TGCAGCGCCGGAAGGACAGGGGGAGACACTGAAGCTTTCTTT. It yields the protein CSAGRTGGDTEAFF.

V usage is TRBV7-9 and J usage is TRBJ2-3; the D gene is possibly TRBD2 (5 bases). The CDR3 is 12 amino acids. V lost 4 bases to trimming and J lost 4 bases, with 6 bases between them. CDR1 SEHNR and CDR2 FQNEAQ come from the germline V gene (reference sequence). CDR3 residues: CASSSGSDTQYF. For the CDR3, the DNA is TGTGCCAGCAGCTCGGGGTCAGATACGCAGTATTTT.

This rearrangement joins TRBV11-3 to TRBJ2-1, with a tentative D call TRBD2 (5 bases). CDR3 length: 14 amino acids. CDR1 and CDR2 (germline): SGHNT, YENEEA. Trimming pared 0 bases from V and 4 bases from J, leaving 7 bases between. As DNA, the CDR3 is TGTGCCAGCAGCTTAGATCCGGGGTACAATGAGCAGTTCTTC. Its protein product is CASSLDPGYNEQFF.

The rearrangement links TRBV4-1 to TRBJ1-5; D is perhaps TRBD1 (5 bases). Trimming removed 3 bases at V and 4 bases at J, with 25 bases between. Germline V lookup: CDR1 MGHRA, CDR2 YSYEKL. This CDR3 contains 19 residues. The CDR3 nucleotides are TGCGCCAGCAGCCAGTCTTGGGCCGGGGGGACGGCTAATAATCAGCCCCAGCATTTT. Its protein product is CASSQSWAGGTANNQPQHF.

The CDR3 spells CASSGRLRAGVSGELFF. The CDR3 DNA follows: TGTGCCAGCAGCGGCCGGCTCCGAGCGGGAGTGTCCGGGGAGCTGTTTTTT. This rearrangement joins TRBV5-5 to TRBJ2-2, with 8 positions matching TRBD2. The V gene's germline CDR1 is SGHKS and CDR2 YYEKEE (reference sequence). The ends lost 4 bases at V and 6 bases at J; junction bases unmatched: 14. The CDR3 has 17 residues.

The chain recombines TRBV5-8 with TRBJ1-5; D gene ambiguous. The CDR3 contains 14 residues. CDR1 SGHTS and CDR2 YDEGEE come from the germline V gene. The V end was cut by 3 bases, the J end by 1 base, with 8 bases between. The CDR3 spells CASSSTRSNQPQHF. CDR3 nucleotides: TGTGCCAGCAGCTCGACACGGAGCAATCAGCCCCAGCATTTT.

This clone was detected only once. The chain links TRBV6-1 to TRBJ2-2; no reliable D call. This CDR3 has 13 amino acids. V lost 1 base to trimming and J lost 5 bases, with 5 bases between them. Germline V gene data show CDR1 as MNHNS and CDR2 as SASEGT. The CDR3 nucleotides read TGTGCCAGCAGTGAAGTAGCTACCGGGGAGCTGTTTTTT. Amino acid sequence: CASSEVATGELFF.

This clone was observed a handful of times. This chain links TRBV2 with TRBJ2-1, with 9 bases matching TRBD2. The V segment lost 11 bases and the J segment 0 bases; nucleotides outside the gene matches: 5. From germline, CDR1 is SNHLY and CDR2 FYNNEI. This CDR3 spans 14 amino acids. In DNA, the CDR3 is TGTGCCGGCTTAGCGGGGGCCTCCTACAATGAGCAGTTCTTC. Translating gives CAGLAGASYNEQFF.

The chain is built from TRBV11-3 and TRBJ2-1; 7 nucleotides line up with TRBD2. The CDR3 totals 15 residues. The germline CDR1 and CDR2 sequences are SGHNT and YENEEA. V lost 2 bases, J lost 7 bases, and 8 bases stayed unmatched. Here the CDR3 reads CASSLTTGTTNEQFF. CDR3 DNA sequence: TGTGCCAGCAGCTTAACCACCGGGACTACAAATGAGCAGTTCTTC.

This chain links TRBV7-8 with TRBJ2-2; TRBD2 matches 12 bases. Germline V gives CDR1 SGHVS, CDR2 FQNEAQ. The CDR3 runs 20 residues. J was trimmed by 1 base and V by 5 bases; bases with no gene match: 14. This CDR3 reads CASSHERLAGARGNTGELFF. CDR3 DNA: TGTGCCAGCAGCCATGAAAGACTAGCGGGAGCTCGGGGGAACACCGGGGAGCTGTTTTTT. The whole variable domain, filled in from reference TRBV7-8 and TRBJ2-2, reads GAGVSQSPRYKVAKRGQDVALRCDPISGHVSLFWYQQALGQGPEFLTYFQNEAQLDKSGLPSDRFFAERPEGSVSTLKIQRTQQEDSAVYLCASSHERLAGARGNTGELFFGEGSRLTVL.

V is TRBV28 and J is TRBJ1-5; D perhaps matches TRBD1 (5 bases). V lost 5 bases and J lost 7, with 6 bases in between. CDR1 MDHEN and CDR2 SYDVKM come from the germline V gene. The CDR3 spans 11 residues. DNA for the CDR3: TGTGCCAGCAGTCGACAGCAGCCCCAGCATTTT. As protein: CASSRQQPQHF.

This clone was seen once. V and J are TRBV5-4 and TRBJ1-1; 7 bases match TRBD1. Germline V gives CDR1 SGHNT, CDR2 YYREEE (reference sequence). V dropped 5 bases and J dropped 4; count of bases not matched to a gene: 2. The CDR3 contains 12 residues. The CDR3 DNA sequence: TGTGCCAGCAGGTCAGGGGGCACTGAAGCTTTCTTT. It yields the protein CASRSGGTEAFF.